A single sample gave rise to the 20 T cell receptor beta chains below, sequenced in a study of OX40 agonist ivuxolimab in advanced cancers. Sequencing used immunoSEQ multiplex PCR; TCRdb keeps in-frame clones, though not all of them. The top ten hold roughly 6% of the sample, which has 96,000 or so clones, approximately 80% seen once. The sequences come from CD4+ or CD8+ T cells sorted from blood, collected in a trial of the OX40 agonist ivuxolimab. These receptor sequences come from an adult with an advanced solid tumor such as melanoma, head and neck, liver or kidney cancer.

The V and J genes are TRBV28 and TRBJ2-4, with D possibly matching TRBD1 (5 bases). From germline, CDR1 is MDHEN and CDR2 SYDVKM. This CDR3 contains 12 residues. The germline V and J ends were trimmed by 10 bases and 1 base, with 8 bases remaining between them. The CDR3 sequence: CATRDAKNIQYF. Here the CDR3 DNA reads TGTGCCACCAGGGATGCCAAAAACATTCAGTACTTC. The variable domain in full, completed from reference TRBV28 and TRBJ2-4, reads DVKVTQSSRYLVKRTGEKVFLECVQDMDHENMFWYRQDPGLGLRLIYFSYDVKMKEKGDIPEGYSVSREKKERFSLILESASTNQTSMYLCATRDAKNIQYFGAGTRLSVL.

The rearrangement uses TRBV10-1 and TRBJ2-3; D gene unclear. CDR3 length: 11 amino acids. The V gene lost 8 bases and the J gene lost 4 bases, with 7 bases spanning the gap. The germline V gene has CDR1 WNHNN and CDR2 SYGVQD (reference sequence). CDR3: CASRQADTQYF. The CDR3 region has the DNA TGCGCCAGCCGGCAGGCAGATACGCAGTATTTT.

This chain connects TRBV29-1 to TRBJ2-5, with 12 bases fitting TRBD1. TRBJ2-7 matches the DNA end more closely, so the J call is doubtful. The CDR3 covers 13 residues. Germline assignment: CDR1 SQVTM and CDR2 ANQGSEA. The DNA of the CDR3 is TGCAGCGTTGAGGGGACAGGGGGCGTCGAGCAGTACTTC. This sequence encodes CSVEGTGGVEQYF.

This clone showed up just once. This chain joins TRBV27 and TRBJ2-2; D call uncertain. The CDR3 length is 14 residues. The germline gives CDR1 MNHEY, CDR2 SMNVEV (reference sequence). V lost 3 bases to trimming and J lost 1 base, with 6 bases between them. In DNA, the CDR3 is TGTGCCAGCAGTTTCTCTGGGAACACCGGGGAGCTGTTTTTT. This sequence encodes CASSFSGNTGELFF.

V is TRBV7-2 and J is TRBJ2-2, with TRBD2 identical over 8 bases. The length of the CDR3 is 15 residues. J gave up 8 bases and V 5 bases, and 10 bases lay outside the gene matches. Germline CDR1 and CDR2: SGHTA and FQGNSA. CDR3 residues: CASSPQVAGKGELFF. In DNA form, the CDR3 reads TGTGCCAGCAGCCCCCAGGTAGCGGGGAAAGGGGAGCTGTTTTTT.

V is TRBV11-1 and J is TRBJ2-1, with 10 bases matching TRBD2. The junction had 4 bases not matched to a gene; V was cut back by 5 bases and J by 3 bases. This CDR3 contains 15 residues. Germline-derived CDR1 and CDR2 are SGHAT and FQDESV (reference sequence). The CDR3 region is CASSARTSGYNEQFF. As DNA, the CDR3 is TGTGCCAGCAGCGCCCGGACTAGCGGCTACAATGAGCAGTTCTTC.

A word on this clone: The sample carries other DNA sequences with the same CDR3. The CDR3 loop is CASSLGANTEAFF. DNA for the CDR3: TGTGCCAGCAGCTTAGGCGCTAACACTGAAGCTTTCTTT. The gene calls are TRBV7-9 and TRBJ1-1; D unclear. The CDR3 spans 13 residues. In germline, CDR1 is SEHNR, CDR2 FQNEAQ (reference sequence). V shed 1 base and J shed 2 bases, with 5 bases lying between them.

This clone occurred a few times. V gene TRBV9 combines with J gene TRBJ1-1, with 8 bases matching TRBD1. The CDR3 totals 14 residues. CDR1 is SGDLS and CDR2 is YYNGEE in the germline V gene. V shed 1 base, J shed 4 bases, and the junction held 3 bases outside the gene matches. The CDR3 DNA sequence: TGTGCCAGCAGCGTACAGGGGGCCGGCACTGAAGCTTTCTTT. Its protein is CASSVQGAGTEAFF.

V usage is TRBV11-3 and J usage is TRBJ2-3; 13 bases agree with TRBD2. Germline CDR1 reads SGHNT; CDR2 reads YENEEA. This CDR3 has 18 amino acids. The J segment lost 0 bases and the V segment lost 7 bases, leaving 10 bases of the junction unmatched. The CDR3 here is CASTHRTSGGRSTDTQYF. The CDR3 DNA sequence: TGTGCCAGCACCCACCGGACTAGCGGGGGTCGTAGCACAGATACGCAGTATTTT.

The chain uses TRBV12-2 and TRBJ2-7; the table's D call, TRBD2, has no DNA check behind it. TRBV12-2 is classified as a pseudogene. The CDR3 extends over 18 amino acids. The CDR3 DNA is TGTGCAAGTCGCTTAGGGATATCGCGACTAGCGGGAGCCTACGAGCAGTACTTC. As protein: CASRLGISRLAGAYEQYF.

V and J are TRBV20-1 and TRBJ2-5, with 7 bases lining up with TRBD1. After removal of 5 bases from V and 4 bases from J, the junction contained 1 base not matched to a gene. Germline CDR1 reads DFQATT; CDR2 reads SNEGSKA (reference sequence). The CDR3 loop spans 11 amino acids. The CDR3 DNA reads as TGCAGTGCTTACAGGGGAGAGACCCAGTACTTC. The encoded protein is CSAYRGETQYF.

The genes are TRBV18 and TRBJ2-2; TRBD1 matches at 8 bases. J was trimmed by 3 bases and V by 3 bases; bases with no gene match: 3. The CDR3 has 15 residues. From germline, CDR1 is KGHSH and CDR2 LQKENI. The CDR3 sequence: CASSPGTGYTGELFF. DNA of the CDR3: TGTGCCAGCTCACCCGGGACAGGATACACCGGGGAGCTGTTTTTT.

The chain carries TRBV7-2 and TRBJ2-5, with D maybe TRBD2 (5 bases). The CDR3 covers 15 residues. Germline CDR1 reads SGHTA; CDR2 reads FQGNSA. Trimming removed 1 base from V and 3 bases from J, with 12 bases in between. CDR3 region: CASSLGGYGEETQYF. The CDR3 DNA follows: TGTGCCAGCAGCTTAGGCGGGTATGGGGAAGAGACCCAGTACTTC.

This chain connects TRBV6-5 to TRBJ2-4, with 7 bases lining up with TRBD1. The CDR3 contains 13 residues. With 6 bases clipped from V and 6 bases from J, the junction kept 5 bases outside the gene matches. Per the germline V gene, CDR1 is MNHEY and CDR2 is SVGAGI. In DNA form, the CDR3 reads TGTGCCAGCAGGAGACAGGGTGGAAACATTCAGTACTTC. Amino acids: CASRRQGGNIQYF.

The chain carries TRBV6-1 and TRBJ1-2; D perhaps matches TRBD1 (5 bases). V lost 3 bases to trimming and J lost 4 bases, with 9 bases between them. The CDR3 sequence is 13 residues long. Looked up from germline, CDR1 is MNHNS and CDR2 is SASEGT. The CDR3 region has the DNA TGTGCCAGCAGTGAGGGGCAGTCCTATGGCTACACCTTC. This sequence encodes CASSEGQSYGYTF.

The chain joins TRBV10-1 to TRBJ2-7; D is unresolved. V was pared by 0 bases and J by 6 bases, with 6 bases between. The CDR3 totals 12 residues. Germline V CDR1 and CDR2: WNHNN, SYGVQD (reference sequence). CDR3 DNA: TGCGCCAGCAGTGAGTCTTGGGCCGAGCAGTACTTC. Translating gives CASSESWAEQYF.

The J gene is TRBJ2-7, the V gene TRBV19, with 10 bases identical to TRBD1. V dropped 5 bases and J dropped 3; count of bases not matched to a gene: 10. CDR3 length: 16 residues. The V gene's germline CDR1 is LNHDA and CDR2 SQIVND (reference sequence). CDR3 bases: TGTGCCAGTAGTCCTCTCCCCGGGACAGGGGACTACGAGCAGTACTTC. Its translation: CASSPLPGTGDYEQYF.

This chain links TRBV2 with TRBJ1-2; D gene uncertain. Germline lookup yields CDR1 SNHLY and CDR2 FYNNEI. Trimming stripped 4 bases from V and 8 bases from J, with 5 bases between. The CDR3 covers 10 residues. The CDR3 reads CASSVRGYTF. For the CDR3, the DNA is TGTGCCAGCAGTGTTAGGGGCTACACCTTC.

This chain links TRBV29-1 with TRBJ1-3; D perhaps matches TRBD1 (6 bases). V lost 3 bases and J lost 3, with 9 bases in between. CDR1 and CDR2 (germline): SQVTM, ANQGSEA. CDR3 length: 13 residues. CDR3 DNA: TGCAGCGTTGAGGCAGGGGTTGGAAACACCATATATTTT. It codes for CSVEAGVGNTIYF.

The chain couples TRBV5-6 to TRBJ2-7, with D possibly being TRBD2 (5 bases). Germline values: CDR1 SGHDT, CDR2 YYEEEE. V lost 3 bases to trimming and J lost 0 bases, with 10 bases between them. CDR3 size: 14 residues. The CDR3 sequence is CASSSGLSSYEQYF. The CDR3 nucleotides are TGTGCCAGCAGCTCTGGACTGAGCTCCTACGAGCAGTACTTC.